The rows below give T cell receptor beta chains drawn from one sample of a study of T cell repertoires in cytomegalovirus infection. TCRdb processed the reads anew with MiXCR; each CDR3 protein has one entry. The table has about 220,000 distinct CDR3 sequences, 38% seen once. The antigens these receptors bind are not known. The sample in question was CD8+ T cells from cultured PBMCs, obtained from culture after CMV antigen stimulation. The receptors come from a human donor in good health (CMV status not recorded). Some clones in this sample may be carry-over from other donors' samples. Both conserved end residues are part of each CDR3. A D gene is named only where the DNA matches it firmly. Clone size, where shown, is once, few, many, or a class for clones that have expanded.

CDR3aa: CASSLSGRGTGELFF
CDR3nt: TGTGCCAGCAGTTTAAGCGGGAGGGGCACCGGGGAGCTGTTTTTT
abundance: -
d_gene: TRBD2
v_gene: TRBV27
j_gene: TRBJ2-2

CDR3aa: CASSLEGGGETQYF
CDR3nt: TGTGCCAGCAGCTTAGAAGGGGGAGGTGAGACCCAGTACTTC
abundance: -
d_gene: -
v_gene: TRBV7-9
j_gene: TRBJ2-5

CDR3aa: CASSTGWRPQHF
CDR3nt: TGTGCCAGCAGTACAGGGTGGAGGCCCCAGCATTTT
abundance: once
d_gene: -
v_gene: TRBV2
j_gene: TRBJ1-5

CDR3aa: CAWTITGGTEAFF
CDR3nt: TGTGCCTGGACCATTACTGGGGGCACTGAAGCTTTCTTT
abundance: -
d_gene: -
v_gene: TRBV30
j_gene: TRBJ1-1

CDR3aa: CASTPRDKDTDTQYF
CDR3nt: TGTGCCAGCACCCCCCGGGACAAAGACACAGATACGCAGTATTTT
abundance: -
d_gene: -
v_gene: TRBV7-9
j_gene: TRBJ2-3

CDR3aa: CASSLAADSQYF
CDR3nt: TGTGCCAGCAGCTTAGCGGCGGACTCCCAGTACTTC
abundance: few
d_gene: -
v_gene: TRBV7-9
j_gene: TRBJ2-5

CDR3aa: CASSPYSGFPEAFF
CDR3nt: TGTGCAAGCTCACCATACTCAGGGTTCCCTGAAGCTTTCTTT
abundance: once
d_gene: -
v_gene: TRBV18
j_gene: TRBJ1-1

CDR3aa: CASRSGTGSNQPQHF
CDR3nt: TGTGCCAGCAGGTCCGGGACTGGCAGCAATCAGCCCCAGCATTTT
abundance: -
d_gene: -
v_gene: TRBV6-6
j_gene: TRBJ1-5

CDR3aa: CASSDWLAAVEPQHF
CDR3nt: TGTGCCAGCAGTGATTGGTTGGCGGCTGTCGAGCCCCAGCATTTT
abundance: -
d_gene: -
v_gene: TRBV6-6
j_gene: TRBJ1-5

CDR3aa: CASSQSTGGAAEKLFF
CDR3nt: TGCGCCAGCAGCCAATCTACAGGGGGCGCGGCTGAAAAACTGTTTTTT
abundance: -
d_gene: TRBD1
v_gene: TRBV4-1
j_gene: TRBJ1-4

CDR3aa: CASSFPGGDVNGYTF
CDR3nt: TGTGCCAGCAGCTTCCCTGGGGGGGATGTCAATGGCTACACCTTC
abundance: few
d_gene: -
v_gene: TRBV7-9
j_gene: TRBJ1-2

CDR3aa: CASSGPDRVDSYEQYF
CDR3nt: TGTGCCAGCAGTGGGCCGGACAGGGTAGACTCCTACGAGCAGTACTTC
abundance: -
d_gene: TRBD1
v_gene: TRBV27
j_gene: TRBJ2-7

CDR3aa: CASSLLGLSATDTQYF
CDR3nt: TGTGCCAGCAGCTTGTTGGGACTATCAGCGACAGATACGCAGTATTTT
abundance: few
d_gene: TRBD2
v_gene: TRBV7-9
j_gene: TRBJ2-3

CDR3aa: CASSLKLAGGADTQYF
CDR3nt: TGTGCCAGCAGTTTAAAACTAGCGGGAGGAGCGGATACGCAGTATTTT
abundance: -
d_gene: TRBD2
v_gene: TRBV28
j_gene: TRBJ2-3